This T cell receptor beta chain appears in the sequencing data of a study of T cell responses to AZD1222 COVID-19 vaccine. CDR1 SGHAT and CDR2 FQDESV come from the germline V gene (reference sequence). The ends lost 5 bases at V and 5 bases at J; junction bases unmatched: 5. CDR3 length: 13 residues. Assay: immunoSEQ multiplex PCR; the TCRdb copy retains only in-frame clones and omits some. This sample has about 140,000 clones, with 75% to 90% found just once. With respect to this clone: As yet, its antigen is unknown.

Overall study findings and caveats: Most donors were white British, females outnumbered males, and clonal diversity was possibly underestimated.

The chain uses TRBV11-1 and TRBJ2-5; 7 positions match TRBD2. This sample comprised peripheral blood, obtained on day 0 of AZD1222 vaccination. This TCR was sampled from an adult in good health. CDR3 coding DNA: TGTGCCAGCAGCCGGGGGGTAGGGGAGACCCAGTACTTC. This encodes CASSRGVGETQYF. Full variable domain (remainder filled in from reference TRBV11-1 and TRBJ2-5): EAEVAQSPRYKITEKSQAVAFWCDPISGHATLYWYRQILGQGPELLVQFQDESVVDDSQLPKDRFSAERLKGVDSTLKIQPAELGDSAMYLCASSRGVGETQYFGPGTRLLVL.